This T cell receptor beta chain was obtained from a study of blood T cell repertoires in COVID-19. In the study overall: Samples representing acute and convalescent COVID-19 were sourced from the United States, Italy and Spain. The analysed material was cDNA or gDNA that came from T cells, B-cell-depleted T cells, or PBMCs.

In the study's own analysis: Estimated nucleated cell counts came from reference gene primer amplification. Profiled with immunoSEQ multiplex PCR; TCRdb holds only in-frame clones, not every one. D and trimming were read from the DNA, whereas the V and J calls and clone size are those reported in that table. The sample holds some 100,000 clones; roughly 85% are singletons and the top ten take about 1.8%. The clonotype was recovered from a woman in her seventies with active or convalescent COVID-19. Sequencing used peripheral blood.

As DNA, the CDR3 is TGTGCCAGCAGCTCGCCCCGGGACAGGGTCTACGAGCAGTACTTC. This sequence encodes CASSSPRDRVYEQYF. This chain links TRBV7-3 with TRBJ2-7, with 9 nucleotides matching TRBD1. Trimming took 4 bases from V and 3 from J; bases not matched to a gene: 7. The CDR3 has 15 amino acids. From germline, CDR1 is SGHTA and CDR2 FQGTGA.